This T cell receptor (beta chain) was captured in a study of blood T cell repertoires in COVID-19. At the level of the study: Researchers got acute and convalescent COVID-19 samples from the United States, Italy and Spain. Nucleic acid was either cDNA or gDNA, and it came from T cells, B-cell-depleted T cells, or PBMCs.

Germline V gene sequence: CDR1 SGHRS, CDR2 YFSETQ. The CDR3 is 16 amino acids. The germline V and J ends were trimmed by 4 bases and 4 bases, with 20 bases remaining between them. Per the study methods: Nucleated cell number was recorded as an estimate derived from reference gene primer amplification. Data came from immunoSEQ multiplex PCR; TCRdb stores just in-frame clones and leaves some out. The V and J calls and the clone size are those of that table, but D and trimming were determined from the DNA. This table has roughly 180,000 clones, about 88% appearing once. Source material: peripheral blood. The clonotype comes from a woman aged 25-40 years with active or convalescent COVID-19. The chain links TRBV5-1 to TRBJ2-5; a weak D match, TRBD2 (5 bases). The CDR3 region has the DNA TGCGCCAGCAGCCCGACTGCGAGGGCCGTGGGAGAGACCCAGTACTTC. This translates into CASSPTARAVGETQYF. Full variable domain (missing parts from reference TRBV5-1 and TRBJ2-5): KAGVTQTPRYLIKTRGQQVTLSCSPISGHRSVSWYQQTPGQGLQFLFEYFSETQRNKGNFPGRFSGRQFSNSRSEMNVSTLELGDSALYLCASSPTARAVGETQYFGPGTRLLVL.